This TCR beta chain was documented in a study of blood T cell repertoires in COVID-19. Looking at the study overall: Acute and convalescent COVID-19 samples came from the United States, Italy and Spain. PBMCs, B-cell-depleted T cells, or T cells provided the cDNA or gDNA that made up the material.

The V end was cut by 2 bases, the J end by 6 bases, with 10 bases between. This CDR3 region has 13 residues. Germline V gene lookup returns CDR1 MNHEY and CDR2 SVGAGI. Source study methods: Estimates of nucleated cell counts were drawn from the amplification of reference gene primers. Data came from immunoSEQ multiplex PCR; TCRdb stores just in-frame clones and leaves some out. For V, J and clone size, that table is used; D and trimming come from the DNA. The data contain approximately 160,000 clones, about 86% of them singletons. The chain has TRBV6-5 and TRBJ1-2; D is uncertain. The specimen was peripheral blood. The clonotype was recovered from a man in his fifties or sixties with active or convalescent COVID-19. The CDR3 DNA reads as TGTGCCAGCAGTTACGGGTTGAGGAATGGCTACACCTTC. Amino acid sequence: CASSYGLRNGYTF.